Listed below are T cell receptor beta chains from one sample, sequenced in a study of T-cell memory formation after mild COVID-19. TCRdb used MiXCR to reprocess the 5' RACE reads, holding one entry per CDR3 protein. Of 190,000 or so distinct CDR3 sequences listed, about 22% are singletons. The sequenced sample consisted of PBMCs or a T cell subset sorted from them (not recorded which). All receptors come from an adult woman who had mild COVID-19 (a few samples of this study predate the infection). Cell type and time point are not known. Each CDR3 is given with its conserved first and last residue. Fields, in order: CDR3 DNA, CDR3 protein, clone size, D gene, J gene, V gene. D genes are given only for firm matches. Some rows have no size entry. The others give once, few or many, or a class for an expanded clone.

DNA: TGTGCCAGCAGCTTACTCTCAACTGAAGCTTTCTTT
CDR3: CASSLLSTEAFF
size: -
D: -
J: TRBJ1-1
V: TRBV7-9

DNA: TGTGCCAGCATAGGGAAACTGAACACTGAAGCTTTCTTT
CDR3: CASIGKLNTEAFF
size: -
D: -
J: TRBJ1-1
V: TRBV2

DNA: TGTGCCACCAGTGATTTAGGGGAAAATGAGCAGTTCTTC
CDR3: CATSDLGENEQFF
size: few
D: -
J: TRBJ2-1
V: TRBV24-1

DNA: TGCAGCGACACTAGCGTCTACGAGCAGTACTTC
CDR3: CSDTSVYEQYF
size: -
D: TRBD2
J: TRBJ2-7
V: TRBV29-1

DNA: TGTGCCAGCAGCGTGGGCCTCCCCACAGATACGCAGTATTTT
CDR3: CASSVGLPTDTQYF
size: few
D: -
J: TRBJ2-3
V: TRBV9

DNA: TGTGCCAGCAGCCCCCTGGCGGCGCGTAGCTCCTACAATGAGCAGTTCTTC
CDR3: CASSPLAARSSYNEQFF
size: -
D: -
J: TRBJ2-1
V: TRBV9

DNA: TGTGCCAGCAGTTTTAGGGTATCGACGGGAGTTTCCGGGGAGCTGTTTTTT
CDR3: CASSFRVSTGVSGELFF
size: few
D: -
J: TRBJ2-2
V: TRBV6-5

DNA: TGTGCCAGCAGCTTGGGGGCAGGAAACTATGGCTACACCTTC
CDR3: CASSLGAGNYGYTF
size: many
D: -
J: TRBJ1-2
V: TRBV5-6

DNA: TGTGCCAGCAGCGCACTCGACAGGGACACCTACGAGCAGTACTTC
CDR3: CASSALDRDTYEQYF
size: many
D: TRBD1
J: TRBJ2-7
V: TRBV7-9

DNA: TGTGCCTGGATTGCAGGAGCTATTTCGAACACTGAAGCTTTCTTT
CDR3: CAWIAGAISNTEAFF
size: -
D: -
J: TRBJ1-1
V: TRBV30

DNA: TGTGCCAGCAGCGTAGAAGGCGGGACGGATACGCAGTATTTT
CDR3: CASSVEGGTDTQYF
size: -
D: -
J: TRBJ2-3
V: TRBV9

DNA: TGCAGTGCTAGAGACCCCCCTAGCGGGAGTCTGGACACGCAGTATTTT
CDR3: CSARDPPSGSLDTQYF
size: -
D: TRBD2
J: TRBJ2-3
V: TRBV20-1